The clone carrying this T cell receptor beta chain was observed a handful of times. The antigen remains unidentified. This entry belongs to a study of blood T cells in healthy people across ages. Findings and caveats of the study: Diversity figures based on one million T cells were deemed too low.

It was with a sample-barcoded 5' primer and a J-beta primer mix that a second PCR of about 7 to 12 cycles was run. TCRdb processed the 5' RACE reads anew with MiXCR; each CDR3 protein has one entry. Of about 970,000 distinct CDR3 sequences in the sample, around 54% were seen once. From germline, CDR1 is SGHTA and CDR2 FQGNSA. The CDR3 length is 15 residues. The V and J ends lost 1 base and 3 bases respectively, with 10 bases between them. The TCR sequence derives from a woman aged 60-75 years in good health. The sample comprised blood. The chain combines TRBV7-2 with TRBJ1-5; D unclear. CDR3 DNA: TGTGCCAGCAGCTTAGTTGCTGGGAACAATCAGCCCCAGCATTTT. The encoded protein is CASSLVAGNNQPQHF.